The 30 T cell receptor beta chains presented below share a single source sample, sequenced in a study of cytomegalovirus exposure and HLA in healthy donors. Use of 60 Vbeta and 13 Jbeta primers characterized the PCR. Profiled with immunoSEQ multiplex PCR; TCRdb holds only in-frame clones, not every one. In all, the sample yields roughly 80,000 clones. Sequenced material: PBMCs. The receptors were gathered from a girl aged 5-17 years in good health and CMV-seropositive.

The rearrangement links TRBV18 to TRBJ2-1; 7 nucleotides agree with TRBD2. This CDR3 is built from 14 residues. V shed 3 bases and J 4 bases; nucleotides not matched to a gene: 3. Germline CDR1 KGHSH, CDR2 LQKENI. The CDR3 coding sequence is TGTGCCAGCTCACCCGGGAGGAATTACAATGAGCAGTTCTTC. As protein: CASSPGRNYNEQFF.

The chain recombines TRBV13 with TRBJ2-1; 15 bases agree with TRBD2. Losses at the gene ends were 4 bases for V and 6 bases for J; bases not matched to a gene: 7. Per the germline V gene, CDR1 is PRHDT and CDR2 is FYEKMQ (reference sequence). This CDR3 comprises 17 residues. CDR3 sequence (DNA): TGTGCCAGCAGCTCCGGACTAGCGGGGGGGCCCCTCAATGAGCAGTTCTTC. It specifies CASSSGLAGGPLNEQFF.

CDR3 in DNA: TGTGCCAGCAGCGTAGGAGCGGATGACACTGAAGCTTTCTTT. This gives the protein CASSVGADDTEAFF. V is TRBV9 and J is TRBJ1-1, with D uncertain. From germline, CDR1 is SGDLS and CDR2 YYNGEE. V shed 0 bases and J shed 3 bases, with 9 bases lying between them. The CDR3 loop spans 14 amino acids.

In DNA form, the CDR3 reads TGTGCCAGCAGCGTCCCAGGGTTGTCCGGGGAGCTGTTTTTT. Its translation: CASSVPGLSGELFF. The chain carries TRBV9 and TRBJ2-2; tentative D call: TRBD1 (5 bases). Trimming cost V 2 bases and J 6 bases, with 11 bases left between them. This CDR3 has 14 residues. Germline V lookup: CDR1 SGDLS, CDR2 YYNGEE.

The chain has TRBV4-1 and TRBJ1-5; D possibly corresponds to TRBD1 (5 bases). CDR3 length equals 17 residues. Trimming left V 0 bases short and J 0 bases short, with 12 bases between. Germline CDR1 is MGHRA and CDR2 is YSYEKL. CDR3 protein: CASSQDSGGDSNQPQHF. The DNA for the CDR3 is TGCGCCAGCAGCCAAGATTCCGGGGGAGATAGCAATCAGCCCCAGCATTTT.

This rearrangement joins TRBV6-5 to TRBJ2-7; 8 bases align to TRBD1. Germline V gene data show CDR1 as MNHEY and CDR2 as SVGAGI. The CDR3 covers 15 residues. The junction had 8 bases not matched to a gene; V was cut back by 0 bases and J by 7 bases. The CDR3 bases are TGTGCCAGCAGTTACTCCCGGACAGGGTATGGGGAGCAGTACGTC. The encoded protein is CASSYSRTGYGEQYV.

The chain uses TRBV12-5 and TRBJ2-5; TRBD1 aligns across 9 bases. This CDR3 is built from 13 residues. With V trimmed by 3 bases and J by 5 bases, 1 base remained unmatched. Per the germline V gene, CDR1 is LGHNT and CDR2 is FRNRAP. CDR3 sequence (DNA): TGTGCTAGTGGTTTAGACAGGGGGGAGACCCAGTACTTC. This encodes CASGLDRGETQYF.

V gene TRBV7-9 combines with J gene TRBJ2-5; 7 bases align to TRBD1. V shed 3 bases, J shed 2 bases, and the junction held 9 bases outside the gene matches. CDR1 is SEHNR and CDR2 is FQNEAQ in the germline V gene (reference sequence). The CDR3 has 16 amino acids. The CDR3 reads CASSLDRTRTQETQYF. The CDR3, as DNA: TGTGCCAGCAGCTTGGACAGGACGCGGACTCAAGAGACCCAGTACTTC.

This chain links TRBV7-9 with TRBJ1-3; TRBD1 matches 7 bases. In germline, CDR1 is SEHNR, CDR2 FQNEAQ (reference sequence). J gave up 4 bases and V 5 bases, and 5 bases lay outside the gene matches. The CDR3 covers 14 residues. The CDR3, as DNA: TGTGCCAGCAGCCCGCGACAGGGAGGAAACACCATATATTTT. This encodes CASSPRQGGNTIYF.

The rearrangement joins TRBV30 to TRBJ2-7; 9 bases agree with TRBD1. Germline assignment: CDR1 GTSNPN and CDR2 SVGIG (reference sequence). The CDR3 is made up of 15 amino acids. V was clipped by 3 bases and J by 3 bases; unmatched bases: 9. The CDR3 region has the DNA TGTGCCTGGAGGGGGTCCGGGACAGGGAACTACGAGCAGTACGTC. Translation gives CAWRGSGTGNYEQYV.

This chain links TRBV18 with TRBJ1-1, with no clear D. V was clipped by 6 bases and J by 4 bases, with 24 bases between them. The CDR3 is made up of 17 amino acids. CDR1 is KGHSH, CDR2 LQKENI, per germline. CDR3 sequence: CASSKGNLQINPTEAFF. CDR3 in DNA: TGTGCCAGCTCGAAAGGAAATTTACAGATCAATCCCACTGAAGCTTTCTTT.

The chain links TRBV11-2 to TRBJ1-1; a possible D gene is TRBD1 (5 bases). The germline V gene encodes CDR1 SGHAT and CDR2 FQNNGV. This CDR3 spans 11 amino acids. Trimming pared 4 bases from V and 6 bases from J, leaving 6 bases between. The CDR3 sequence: CASSWGAEAFF. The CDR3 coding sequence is TGTGCCAGCAGCTGGGGGGCTGAAGCTTTCTTT.

The CDR3 nucleotides read TGTGCCATCAGTGTAGGACAGGTCGAAGAGACCCAGTACTTC. It translates to CAISVGQVEETQYF. The rearrangement links TRBV10-3 to TRBJ2-5; 7 nucleotides line up with TRBD1. V lost 4 bases and J lost 3; bases outside the gene matches: 5. This CDR3 has 14 residues. Germline V gives CDR1 ENHRY, CDR2 SYGVKD.

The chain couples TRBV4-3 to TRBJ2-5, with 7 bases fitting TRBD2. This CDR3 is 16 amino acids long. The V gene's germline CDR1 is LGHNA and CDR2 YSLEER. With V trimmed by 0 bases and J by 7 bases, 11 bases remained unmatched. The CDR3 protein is CASSQDLWGGVGTQYF. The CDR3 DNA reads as TGCGCCAGCAGCCAAGATCTGTGGGGGGGGGTCGGGACCCAGTACTTC.

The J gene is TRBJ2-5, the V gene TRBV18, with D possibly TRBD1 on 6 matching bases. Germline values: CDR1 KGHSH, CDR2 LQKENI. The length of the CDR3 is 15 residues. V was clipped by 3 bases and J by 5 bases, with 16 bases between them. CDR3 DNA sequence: TGTGCCAGCTCACCGGGGGCACCGGGCGGTGAGACCCAGTACTTC. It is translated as CASSPGAPGGETQYF.

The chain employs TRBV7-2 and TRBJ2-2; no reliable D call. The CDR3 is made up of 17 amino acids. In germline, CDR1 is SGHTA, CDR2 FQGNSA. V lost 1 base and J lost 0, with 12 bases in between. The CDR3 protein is CASSLGMGHANTGELFF. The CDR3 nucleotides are TGTGCCAGCAGCTTAGGGATGGGCCACGCGAACACCGGGGAGCTGTTTTTT.

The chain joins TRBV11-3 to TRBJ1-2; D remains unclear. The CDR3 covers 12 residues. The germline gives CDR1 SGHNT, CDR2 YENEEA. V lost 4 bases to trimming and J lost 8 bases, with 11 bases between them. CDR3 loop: CASSSGYLGYTF. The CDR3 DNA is TGTGCCAGCAGCTCTGGTTACCTAGGCTACACCTTC.

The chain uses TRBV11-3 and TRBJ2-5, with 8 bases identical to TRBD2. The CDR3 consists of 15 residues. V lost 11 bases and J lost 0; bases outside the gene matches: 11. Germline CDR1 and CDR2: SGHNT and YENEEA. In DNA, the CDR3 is TGTGCCTCGACTTTGCGGGGGGACTACCAAGAGACCCAGTACTTC. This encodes CASTLRGDYQETQYF.

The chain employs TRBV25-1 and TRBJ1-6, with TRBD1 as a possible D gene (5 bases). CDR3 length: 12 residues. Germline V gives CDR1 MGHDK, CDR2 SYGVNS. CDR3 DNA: TGTCCCCTTAAAAGGGGTAATTCACCCCTCCACTTT. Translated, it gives CPLKRGNSPLHF.

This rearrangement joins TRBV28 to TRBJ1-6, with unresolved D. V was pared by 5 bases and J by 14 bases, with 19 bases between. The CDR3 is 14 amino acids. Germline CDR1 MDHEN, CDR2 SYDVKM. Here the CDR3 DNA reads TGTGCCAGCAGTGCGGGCGGCGGAACCCCTACCCTCCACTTT. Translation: CASSAGGGTPTLHF.

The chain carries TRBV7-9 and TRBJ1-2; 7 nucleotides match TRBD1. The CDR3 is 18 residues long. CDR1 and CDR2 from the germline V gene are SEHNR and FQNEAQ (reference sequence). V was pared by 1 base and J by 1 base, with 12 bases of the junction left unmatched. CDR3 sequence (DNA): TGTGCCAGCAGCTTAGACCCGCGCACAGGGGAGCTTAACTATGGCTACACCTTC. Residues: CASSLDPRTGELNYGYTF.

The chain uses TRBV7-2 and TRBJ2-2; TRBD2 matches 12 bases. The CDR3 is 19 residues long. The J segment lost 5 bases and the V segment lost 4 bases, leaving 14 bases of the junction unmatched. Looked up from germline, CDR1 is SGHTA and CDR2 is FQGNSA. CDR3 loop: CASSSPDLAGGPSTGELFF. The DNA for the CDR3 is TGTGCCAGCAGCTCGCCCGATCTAGCGGGGGGGCCAAGTACCGGGGAGCTGTTTTTT.

CDR3 sequence (DNA): TGTGCCAGCAGCTTAGGGCCAGGGAAGGATACGCAGTATTTT. Translation gives CASSLGPGKDTQYF. The V gene is TRBV7-2, the J gene TRBJ2-3; tentatively, D is TRBD1 (5 bases). Germline V CDR1 and CDR2: SGHTA, FQGNSA. Trimming pared 1 base from V and 6 bases from J, leaving 11 bases between. CDR3 length: 14 amino acids.

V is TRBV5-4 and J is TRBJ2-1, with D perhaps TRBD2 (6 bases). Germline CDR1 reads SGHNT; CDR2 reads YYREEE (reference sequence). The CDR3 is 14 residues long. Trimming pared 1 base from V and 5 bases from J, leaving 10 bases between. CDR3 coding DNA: TGTGCCAGCAGCTTGAGTCCGGGGGACAATGAGCAGTTCTTC. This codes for CASSLSPGDNEQFF.

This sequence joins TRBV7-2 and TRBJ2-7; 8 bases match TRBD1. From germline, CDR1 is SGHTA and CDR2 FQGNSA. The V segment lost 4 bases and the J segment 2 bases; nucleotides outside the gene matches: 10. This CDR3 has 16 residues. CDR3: CASSYTTGESPYEQYF. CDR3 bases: TGTGCCAGCAGCTACACGACAGGGGAGTCGCCCTACGAGCAGTACTTC.

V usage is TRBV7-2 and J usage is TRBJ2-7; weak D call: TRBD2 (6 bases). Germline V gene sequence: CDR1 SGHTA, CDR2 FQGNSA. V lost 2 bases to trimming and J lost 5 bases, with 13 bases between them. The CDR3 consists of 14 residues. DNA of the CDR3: TGTGCCAGCAGCTTATTTCGGGGGTGGCACGAGCAGTACTTC. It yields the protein CASSLFRGWHEQYF.

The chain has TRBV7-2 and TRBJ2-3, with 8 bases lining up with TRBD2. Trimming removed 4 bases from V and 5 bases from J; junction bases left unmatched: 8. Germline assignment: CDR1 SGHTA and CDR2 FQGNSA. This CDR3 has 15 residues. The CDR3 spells CASSWWRGAEDTQYF. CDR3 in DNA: TGTGCCAGCAGCTGGTGGCGGGGGGCGGAAGATACGCAGTATTTT.

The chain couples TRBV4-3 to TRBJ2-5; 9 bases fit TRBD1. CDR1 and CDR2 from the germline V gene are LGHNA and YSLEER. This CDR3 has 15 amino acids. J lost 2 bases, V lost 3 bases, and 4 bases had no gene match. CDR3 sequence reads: CASSQDRGPQETQYF. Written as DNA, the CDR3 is TGCGCCAGCAGCCAGGACAGGGGTCCGCAAGAGACCCAGTACTTC.

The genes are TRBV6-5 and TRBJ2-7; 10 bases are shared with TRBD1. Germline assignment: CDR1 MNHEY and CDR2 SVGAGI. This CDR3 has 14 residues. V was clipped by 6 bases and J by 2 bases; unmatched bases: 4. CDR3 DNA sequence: TGTGCCAGCAGCAGACAGGGGGCTGCCTACGAGCAGTACTTC. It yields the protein CASSRQGAAYEQYF.

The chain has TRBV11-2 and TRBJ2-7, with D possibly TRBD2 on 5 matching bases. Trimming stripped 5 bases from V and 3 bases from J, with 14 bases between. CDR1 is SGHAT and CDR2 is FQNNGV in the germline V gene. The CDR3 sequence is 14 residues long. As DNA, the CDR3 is TGTGCCAGCAGCGCCAGAGGACTCCTCTACGAGCAGTACTTC. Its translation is CASSARGLLYEQYF.